The entry that follows covers one T cell receptor (beta chain) sequence. What antigen it recognizes has not been identified. No base-level quality is on record; no much larger clone is a single base apart. Library creation used the immunoSEQ multiplex PCR assay. RNA was extracted from all samples and reverse transcribed into cDNA, which served as template for TCR sequencing. SuperScript III was used to make first-strand cDNA, primed with a 2:1 mix of oligo-dT and random hexamers. Amplification bias was assessed with a synthetic immune receptor repertoire, and residual bias was removed computationally. The authors' analysis ran thus. After raw reads were preprocessed to remove errors, the CDR3 was defined following IMGT conventions as running from the conserved cysteine to phenylalanine. Clonality was computed as 1 minus the Shannon entropy, with the entropy normalized by log2 of the number of productive unique TCRs. CD4 or CD8 identity of scalp clones was inferred by cross-referencing scalp TCRbeta sequences with sorted blood CD4 and CD8 repertoires. Here the immuneACCESS table is served through TCRdb, limited to in-frame sequences with V and J called. Missing clones are a known gap in these copies; in checked studies unresolved V genes cover under half, and the rest lacks a known reason. V and J calls and clone size are given by that table; D and trimming were obtained from the DNA. The sample data list 7,400 or so clones, and around 66% of these were observed just once. The ten most abundant clones make up around an eighth of the sample.

Taken with the paper, the label for time point translates to: around 29 days on oral tofacitinib. This specimen's treatment or condition label, interpreted: oral pan-JAK inhibitor, 5-10 mg twice daily. Peripheral blood and lesional scalp punch biopsies were obtained from patients with alopecia areata. Scalp biopsies from humans were placed right away in PAXgene tissue containers for fixation. The source of the sample is a study of CD8+ T cells in alopecia areata (dated by TCRdb to 2016 to 2019). Regarding the complete study: The treated patients took part in an open-label pilot trial in which moderate-to-severe alopecia areata was treated with oral tofacitinib at 5 to 10 mg twice daily. Patients on tofacitinib were biopsied at baseline and after 4 and 24 weeks of treatment, and several of the patients also had a later scalp biopsy. Scalp clonality was compared across normal scalp (n=4), patchy alopecia areata scalp (n=8), and alopecia totalis/universalis scalp (n=8). Human TCRbeta sequencing covered scalp tissue and sorted CD4+ and CD8+ peripheral blood T cells from patchy and totalis/universalis alopecia areata patients and healthy controls. Amplification of TCRbeta CDR3 regions was done by immunoSEQ multiplex PCR using 35 Vbeta forward primers and 13 Jbeta reverse primers. Disease severity in treated patients was measured with the SALT score, which quantifies the percentage of affected scalp surface area. Patients received tofacitinib for 6 to 18 months and were then followed off drug for 6 months to check for delayed response and recurrence. In both human patients and the C3H/HeJ mouse model, the study applied high-throughput TCRbeta sequencing to look at T cell clonal expansion in alopecia areata. RNA was extracted with the PAXgene miRNA kit for fixed scalp, the miRNeasy kit for PBMCs, and the RNeasy kit for mouse skin. Overall study outcomes, separate from this receptor: Tofacitinib significantly lowered scalp clonality and the number of expanded CD8+ clones among the top 100 scalp clones. Shared TCR sequences between patients were less evident than in mice, which may be partly attributable to HLA diversity in the patient population. Unlike mouse skin, which is dominated by gammadelta T cells, normal human skin has resident alphabeta T cells that are also sequenced, and this complicates analysis of the scalp TCR repertoire. Because the treated cohort was small and had only one nonresponder, larger studies are needed to examine links between baseline CD8+ expansion and response. During tofacitinib treatment, many expanded lesional clones remained in scalp and blood, and this persistence may partly explain relapse after treatment is stopped. Compared with normal scalp, lesional scalp, particularly in alopecia totalis/universalis, had higher clonality and more expanded CD8+ clones, which suggests antigenic drive.

The V and J ends are trimmed by 4 bases and 0 bases, leaving 13 bases between them. The CDR3 runs 16 amino acids, cysteine and phenylalanine included. Kept here is only the CDR3 DNA, which spans 48 bases and is read in frame from base 1. CDR1 and CDR2 were assigned from the germline V gene as SGHTA and FQGTGA. The receptor chain draws on TRBV7-3 and TRBJ2-1; no D gene is confidently identified. Material: skin, obtained at week 4, from a patient treated with tofacitinib. The clonotype comes from a human donor with alopecia areata. The sequence in DNA is TGTGCCAGCAGCTCAAGTGTGAGGAGCTCCTACAATGAGCAGTTCTTC. It is translated as CASSSSVRSSYNEQFF.